The T cell receptor beta chain described here comes from a study of cytomegalovirus exposure and HLA in healthy donors (dated by TCRdb to about 2017). General notes on the study: According to an earlier analysis of a few hundred of the donors, 150 million to 200 million T cells yielded 117 million unique TCR beta sequences and approximately 300 Gb of sequence data. An early release that covered approximately 600 HLA-typed donors contained approximately 290 gigabases of sequencing data and about 93 million unique TCR sequences. The genetic ancestry cluster associated with self-reported Caucasian donors included 65% to 90% of the 398 genotyped donors. The aim of the study was to test whether cataloging public T cell receptors could identify signatures of past pathogen exposure. Using immunosequencing, the study profiled T cell repertoires from about 620 subjects and related those repertoires to cytomegalovirus serostatus. In addition to the first cohort of approximately 670 subjects, a separate validation cohort of approximately 120 different subjects was used. To predict cytomegalovirus infection status, the study brought together high-throughput TCR immunosequencing, statistical association of individual TCRs with disease status, and machine learning. To study patterns of TCR occurrence, a later analysis re-analyzed previously published TCR beta repertoires from around 670 donors and added high-resolution HLA genotyping. Rather than using new phenotypic data, the later analysis identified candidate immune exposures from TCR beta sequences and from how often those sequences occurred across donors. An earlier analysis of fewer than 700 of the donors applied high-throughput TCR beta sequencing to assess whether each TCR beta V gene segment acted as functional or pseudogenic. Donor age, sex, ethnicity and CMV serostatus were compiled together with the repertoire data. Genome-wide SNP genotypes for about 65% of the 666 donors were used in a later genetic analysis, which treated that subset as a discovery cohort. All discovery cohort repertoires had been generated on a single sequencing platform. HLA typing included class I and class II loci at four-digit resolution. The number of typed donors differed by locus: about 629-630 for A, B, C, DRB1 and DQB1; 500 to 550 for DQA1; approximately 600 for DPA1; and around 490 for DPB1. About five DR-DQ haplotypes were handled as single units for association and clustering, since linkage in the cohort was strong. Among 300 to 500 genotyped donors of the cohort, an average of around 250,000 unique TCR beta nucleotide sequences was sequenced per donor, of which about 19% were non-productive. Overall study outcomes, separate from this receptor: According to a later analysis, TCR association rates differed among HLA loci, with DRB1 alleles showing the most associated TCRs and HLA-C alleles showing the fewest. Broadly in line with IMGT annotations, most TCR beta V segments showed up in productive rearrangements about 90% or about 30% of the time in an earlier analysis of 450 to 750 of the donors. V-gene and J-gene trimming of TCR beta chains was associated with a missense DCLRE1C variant in a later genetic analysis, and the association was replicated in an independent cohort. The earlier analysis of fewer than 750 of the donors excluded 15 to 20 rarely observed V segments, including chromosome 9 orphons, because counts were too low. Assigning TCR associations to individual alleles was difficult when HLA alleles, especially DR and DQ, strongly co-occurred. The presence/absence analyses assumed that sequencing depth was roughly uniform across donors, and that assumption may not be true. Specific HLA alleles were associated with 15,000 to 20,000 TCR beta sequences at a false discovery rate of 0.05 in a later analysis. Across donors, most TCR sequences were observed very rarely, whereas some public TCRs were present in many individuals. It was suggested by the authors that the approach could potentially be generalized to other disease states and immunological phenotypes. The cohort was sequenced for TCR beta chains only, and without alpha or paired-chain data the features that could be detected were limited. For the cohort, immune exposure information was limited to CMV serostatus. A further reported finding was that TCR beta sequences accurately predicted the HLA-A and HLA-B alleles for most subjects in the first cohort. Linkage disequilibrium might explain the correlated functional status among segregating V segments, but an unknown experimental factor could not be ruled out. In vitro tests confirmed that a few of the cytomegalovirus-associated TCR beta chains recognize cytomegalovirus antigens. A total of about 150 TCR beta chains were listed by the study as associated with cytomegalovirus. Some IMGT-functional V segments, including TRBV6-2 and TRBV6-3, could not be distinguished by the 87-base-pair reads and were therefore excluded. The classifier was reported to diagnose cytomegalovirus status with high specificity and sensitivity in both the original cohort and the validation cohort. In a later analysis, several top co-occurrence clusters were reported to appear linked to parvovirus B19, influenza, CMV and Epstein-Barr virus. A group of highly shared sequence variants was considered likely to be a technical artifact of the sequencing pipeline. Compared with equally common non-associated chains, HLA-associated TCR beta chains in a later analysis were more clonally expanded and had lower generation probabilities. HLA typing was unavailable for some donors at each locus, so association tests used only the typed subset. In a later genetic analysis, fewer N-insertions in productive TCRs were reported among donors in an Asian-associated ancestry cluster than the 666-donor mean. According to a later analysis, most CMV-associated TCR beta chains appeared to be HLA-restricted, and the HLA associations seemed to be driven largely by CMV exposure.

Worth noting for this clone: What this receptor recognizes is not known. Base qualities are missing; no much larger clone stands one base away.

The CDR3 has 13 amino acids, counting the end cysteine and phenylalanine. Here the CDR3 DNA is all that survives: 39 bases in frame from base 1. The germline ends are 10 bases apart after V is trimmed by 4 bases and J by 2 bases. CDR1 and CDR2 (SGHNT, YYREEE) derive from the germline V gene (reference sequence). Libraries were prepared through the immunoSEQ multiplex PCR assay. For the multiplex PCR, a mixture combining 60 forward primers for TCR Vbeta segments and 13 reverse primers for TCR Jbeta segments was used. Amplification of the CDR3 region of rearranged TCR beta genes was performed with a multiplex PCR assay on genomic DNA. The amplified TCR beta libraries were sequenced on the Illumina HiSeq System as 87-base-pair reads. In the paper's pipeline: Across the 500 to 850 repertoires, a later analysis counted tens of millions of unique TCR beta chains, roughly 11 million of which were shared by at least two donors. To remove PCR and sequencing errors, raw reads were error-corrected and collapsed into unique sequences using a nearest-neighbor algorithm that merged closely related sequences. To assign V, D and J gene segments, CDR3 sequences were aligned to IMGT reference sequences. Each retained sequence needed at least a six-nucleotide match to both a V gene segment and a J gene segment. Rearrangements were classified as productive when the CDR3 lacked stop codons and remained in frame with V and J, and all other rearrangements were classified as non-productive. Following IMGT convention, CDR3 was defined as the stretch from the second conserved V-encoded cysteine to the conserved J-encoded phenylalanine. In an earlier analysis of just under 600 of the donors, sequences lacking an unambiguous match to a single V gene segment were excluded. An earlier analysis of 550 to 650 of the donors classified V segments as functional when productive rearrangements were above 56.7% and as segregating when the standard deviation between donors was above 5%. A statistical classification framework was developed to diagnose cytomegalovirus status using the catalog of TCR beta chain sequences. V and J gene assignment, in a later analysis, came from comparing TCR nucleotide sequences with IMGT/GENE-DB human TR gene sequences. The TCRdist pipeline was used in a later analysis to assign CDR3 sequences and most-parsimonious VDJ recombination scenarios. In a later analysis, each TCR beta chain was defined by its CDR3 amino acid sequence together with its V-gene family, and reads without a unique V-gene family were excluded. In a later analysis, 450 to 600 highly shared, low-generation-probability nucleotide sequences were removed to address suspected cross-contamination and a sequencing artifact. In a later analysis, a clonal expansion index for each public chain was calculated from normalized within-repertoire ranks of inferred template counts. Generation probabilities in a later analysis came from a VDJ recombination model fitted to out-of-frame rearrangements, and those results were checked against IGoR. Hypergeometric tests were used in a later analysis to score TCR-TCR, TCR-HLA and TCR-CMV co-occurrence, with a repertoire-size bias correction applied to the TCR pairs. False discovery rates were estimated in a later analysis by permuting HLA or CMV assignments 20 times. A later analysis grouped co-occurring TCRs with DBSCAN, adding TCRdist sequence similarity when clustering within HLA-allele-positive subsets. Repertoires with fewer than 30,000 or more than 120,000 public chains were left out of co-occurrence clustering, as were a handful of repertoires with anomalous nucleotide sharing. TCRdb took over this immuneACCESS table, retaining in-frame rearrangements with V and J assigned. Such tables are incomplete; in checked studies, under half of the missing clones stem from an unresolved V gene, and the remainder is unexplained. V, J and clone size are taken as reported in that table, and D and trimming were inferred from the DNA itself. The sample has 90,000 to 120,000 clones on record, around 85% of them singletons. The biggest ten clones account for around 2.1% of the sample.

The cohort comprised several hundred healthy bone marrow donors. At the time of sampling, every cohort member was nominally healthy, though immune exposures that went unrecorded were likely present. The donor was CMV seronegative and belonged to the group of approximately 320 seronegative cohort members. Every donor gave a peripheral blood sample, and the peripheral blood mononuclear cells from that sample were used for TCR beta sequencing. Genomic DNA was extracted from the blood cell samples with the Qiagen DNeasy Blood Extraction Kit. The chain couples TRBV5-4 to TRBJ2-7, and perhaps TRBD2 as D gene, on 6 matching bases. Material: PBMCs. The receptor was derived from a man aged 25 to 45 in good health and CMV-seronegative. The CDR3 protein is CASSAGKPYEQYF. The DNA reads as follows: TGTGCCAGCAGCGCGGGAAAACCCTACGAGCAGTACTTC. The CDR3, completed at both ends by the reference TRBV5-4 and TRBJ2-7 genes, gives the full variable domain ETGVTQSPTHLIKTRGQQVTLRCSSQSGHNTVSWYQQALGQGPQFIFQYYREEENGRGNFPPRFSGLQFPNYSSELNVNALELDDSALYLCASSAGKPYEQYFGPGTRLTVT.